The 18 T cell receptor beta chains below were found in one sample sequenced in a study of post-analysis software for immune sequencing data. Antigen specificity for these receptors is unknown. Libraries were made from TCR beta cDNA, and they carried unique molecular identifiers. TCRdb processed the PCR reads anew with MiXCR; each CDR3 protein has one entry. Among a few hundred thousand distinct CDR3 sequences listed, about a third were seen once. Study conclusions and caveats: Roughly 5 TRBV segments, TRBV5-6, TRBV5-1 and TRBV20-1 among them, were found more frequent in patients than controls.

The sample comprised blood. These receptors all come from a girl under 18 with multiple sclerosis.

This clonotype showed up just a few times. The chain joins TRBV12-3 or TRBV12-4 to TRBJ1-1; possibly TRBD1 for D (5 bases). This CDR3 contains 14 residues. V was clipped by 6 bases and J by 3 bases, with 14 bases between them. CDR3 region: CASRKPRGHTEAFF. CDR3 sequence (DNA): TGTGCCAGCAGAAAACCAAGGGGACACACTGAAGCTTTCTTT.

This clonotype was observed at least ten times. The chain is built from TRBV15 and TRBJ1-1; D remains unclear. CDR3 length equals 14 residues. Trimming shortened V by 0 bases and J by 8 bases, and 13 bases separated the two germline ends. Germline V gene data show CDR1 as LNHNV and CDR2 as YYDKDF (reference sequence). CDR3 region: CATSRDRPSAEAFF. The DNA of the CDR3 is TGTGCCACCAGCAGAGATCGCCCAAGCGCGGAAGCTTTCTTT.

The rearrangement uses TRBV20-1 and TRBJ2-5; D gene uncertain. CDR3 length: 11 amino acids. Per germline, CDR1 DFQATT and CDR2 SNEGSKA (reference sequence). V shed 7 bases and J shed 5 bases, with 11 bases lying between them. The CDR3 DNA is TGCAGTGTTAAGCCGTACGAGACCCAGTACTTC. Residues: CSVKPYETQYF.

V usage is TRBV4-1 and J usage is TRBJ1-6; 7 positions agree with TRBD1. The CDR3 consists of 14 residues. Germline V gene sequence: CDR1 MGHRA, CDR2 YSYEKL. V shed 1 base, J shed 10 bases, and the junction held 4 bases outside the gene matches. The DNA of the CDR3 is TGCGCCAGCAGCCAAGGGGCAGGGGGATCACCCCTCCACTTT. This gives the protein CASSQGAGGSPLHF.

Remarks on this clonotype: At one of its ends the junction is not consistent with the germline gene, which may arise from a read error. The V and J genes are TRBV4-3 and TRBJ2-2; D remains unclear. CDR1 and CDR2 (germline): LGHNA, YSLEER. CDR3 size: 17 residues. CDR3 sequence: CASGQDFLRRPPEELFF. Written as DNA, the CDR3 is TGCGCCAGCGGCCAAGATTTCCTTCGACGCCCGCCCGAGGAGCTGTTTTTT.

This chain connects TRBV30 to TRBJ2-5; D is ambiguous. The J call may not be correct, given that the DNA end is closer to TRBJ2-7. This CDR3 contains 13 residues. Germline assignment: CDR1 GTSNPN and CDR2 SVGIG (reference sequence). The CDR3 sequence: CAWSLGRDREQYF. CDR3 DNA: TGTGCCTGGAGTCTCGGTCGTGATCGCGAGCAGTACTTC.

This clonotype has more than one count but fewer than ten. The V gene is TRBV4-3, the J gene TRBJ2-7; D is tentatively TRBD1 or TRBD2 (5 bases each). From germline, CDR1 is LGHNA and CDR2 YSLEER. V was trimmed by 0 bases and J by 2 bases, leaving 11 bases between them. The CDR3 is made up of 15 amino acids. CDR3 DNA: TGCGCCAGCAGCCAAGATTTGGGGGATCCCTACGAGCAGTACTTC. Its protein is CASSQDLGDPYEQYF.

The chain employs TRBV7-2 and TRBJ2-5; TRBD2 might be the D (7 bases). Germline V lookup: CDR1 SGHTA, CDR2 FQGNSA. V was cut by 6 bases and J by 0 bases, with 11 bases left in between. The CDR3 is made up of 14 amino acids. The CDR3 region is CASRRGGYQETQYF. Here the CDR3 DNA reads TGTGCCAGCAGGCGCGGGGGCTACCAAGAGACCCAGTACTTC.

This clonotype was detected once. The missing conserved phenylalanine or tryptophan at the end of this CDR3 makes a read error likely. This chain links TRBV7-3 with TRBJ1-6; 7 nucleotides match TRBD1. V lost 5 bases and J lost 4; bases outside the gene matches: 5. The germline gives CDR1 SGHTA, CDR2 FQGTGA. This CDR3 region has 15 residues. The CDR3 reads CASSIGTVYNSPLHL. As DNA, the CDR3 is TGTGCCAGCAGCATCGGGACAGTTTATAATTCACCCCTCCACTTG.

In this sample, this clonotype turned up many times. DNA for the CDR3: TGCGCCAGCAGCCAAGAACGGTTCGCGGGATACGAGCAGTACTTC. This translates into CASSQERFAGYEQYF. The chain is built from TRBV4-1 and TRBJ2-7, with D possibly being TRBD2 (6 bases). Trimming took off 0 bases at V and 4 bases at J, with 13 bases between the two ends. Germline CDR1 is MGHRA and CDR2 is YSYEKL. This CDR3 comprises 15 residues.

The chain has TRBV14 and TRBJ2-3; TRBD2 is a possible D gene (6 bases). Germline V lookup: CDR1 SGHDN, CDR2 FVKESK. The CDR3 is made up of 18 amino acids. V lost 4 bases and J 6 bases, leaving 26 bases between the germline ends. This chain's CDR3 is CASSPHFLRGRFVDTQYF. The CDR3, as DNA: TGTGCCAGCAGCCCCCATTTCCTACGGGGGAGGTTTGTGGATACGCAGTATTTT.

In this sample, this clonotype turned up a few times. The rearrangement uses TRBV7-9 and TRBJ1-5; weak D call: TRBD1 (5 bases). The CDR3 runs to 15 residues. The germline V gene has CDR1 SEHNR and CDR2 FQNEAQ (reference sequence). Deletions cut 3 bases from V and 3 bases from J, with 12 bases between. The CDR3 bases are TGTGCCAGCAGCTTGATGGGGGGGGACAATCAGCCCCAGCATTTT. It codes for CASSLMGGDNQPQHF.

This clonotype was seen a handful of times. The rearrangement links TRBV10-3 to TRBJ1-2; D remains unclear. CDR1 and CDR2 from the germline V gene are ENHRY and SYGVKD. The length of the CDR3 is 14 residues. Trimming stripped 1 base from V and 4 bases from J, with 10 bases between. The CDR3 DNA is TGTGCCATCAGTGAGTTTGCAGCGAGCTATGGCTACACCTTC. Translated: CAISEFAASYGYTF.

This chain joins TRBV10-2 and TRBJ2-3; D not resolved. Germline V gives CDR1 WSHSY, CDR2 SAAADI. The CDR3 has 18 amino acids. Trimming removed 8 bases from V and 0 bases from J, with 24 bases in between. Here the CDR3 reads CASRKRAGDFSSTDTQYF. CDR3 bases: TGCGCCAGCCGAAAACGAGCAGGAGACTTCTCTAGCACAGATACGCAGTATTTT.

The chain uses TRBV7-2 and TRBJ2-5; no clear D gene. Between the trimmed V and J ends, which lost 1 base and 6 bases, there was a span of 15 bases. Germline lookup yields CDR1 SGHTA and CDR2 FQGNSA. This CDR3 spans 15 amino acids. CDR3 amino acids: CASSLGTLIQQTQYF. The CDR3 nucleotides are TGTGCCAGCAGCTTAGGGACCCTTATTCAGCAGACCCAGTACTTC.

This clonotype turned up a few times. The chain is built from TRBV6-6 and TRBJ2-7, with TRBD2 identical over 8 bases. This CDR3 contains 14 residues. Germline assignment: CDR1 MNHNY and CDR2 SVGAGI (reference sequence). The trim removed 6 bases at V and 2 bases at J, leaving 6 bases unmatched. This CDR3 reads CASSNTGGAYEQYF. CDR3 sequence (DNA): TGTGCCAGCAGCAACACGGGGGGGGCCTACGAGCAGTACTTC.

This clonotype has a handful of counts. This chain joins TRBV4-3 and TRBJ2-3; D gene unclear. Germline lookup yields CDR1 LGHNA and CDR2 YSLEER. This CDR3 comprises 16 residues. Deletions cut 0 bases from V and 2 bases from J, with 12 bases between. The CDR3 DNA follows: TGCGCCAGCAGCCAAGATCCGGGTCCTAACACAGATACGCAGTATTTT. It is translated as CASSQDPGPNTDTQYF.

This clonotype has just a few counts. This sequence joins TRBV5-5 and TRBJ1-5; TRBD1 agrees at 9 bases. The germline gives CDR1 SGHKS, CDR2 YYEKEE (reference sequence). The CDR3 is 15 residues long. Losses at the gene ends were 2 bases for V and 1 base for J; bases not matched to a gene: 1. The CDR3 loop reads CASSFGQGSNQPQHF. The CDR3 bases are TGTGCCAGCAGCTTTGGACAGGGGAGCAATCAGCCCCAGCATTTT.